These T cell receptor beta chains were read from a single sample in a study of cytomegalovirus exposure and HLA in healthy donors. Produced via immunoSEQ multiplex PCR; TCRdb's table is partial and in-frame only. Of over 65,000 clones detected, about 75% appear once; the ten largest clones hold around 2%. The specimen was PBMCs. These receptors were collected from a man aged 35 to 55 in good health and CMV-seronegative. Both conserved end residues are part of each CDR3. The D gene is left open where the match is weak. A clone size is listed for some rows: how often the clone was seen (once, few, many), or a class if it is expanded.

J	size	D	V	CDR3	DNA
TRBJ2-5	.	.	TRBV2	CASSESNSRETQYF	TGTGCCAGCAGTGAATCCAACAGCAGAGAGACCCAGTACTTC
TRBJ1-2	.	TRBD1	TRBV29-1	CSVEDPYRGPQLHGYTF	TGCAGCGTTGAAGATCCTTACAGGGGGCCACAGCTACATGGCTACACCTTC
TRBJ1-2	few	TRBD1	TRBV4-1	CASSQGGTGVNYGYTF	TGCGCCAGCAGCCAAGGCGGGACAGGGGTTAACTATGGCTACACCTTC
TRBJ2-7	.	.	TRBV30	CAWIPTRSGIYEQYF	TGTGCCTGGATCCCCACCCGTAGCGGTATCTACGAGCAGTACTTC
TRBJ2-7	few	TRBD2	TRBV6-1	CASSASGGLVYEQYF	TGTGCCAGCAGTGCCTCCGGGGGGTTGGTCTACGAGCAGTACTTC
TRBJ1-2	.	.	TRBV7-2	CASSPSAGTNYGYTF	TGTGCCAGCAGCCCCAGTGCAGGAACTAACTATGGCTACACCTTC
TRBJ1-1	.	TRBD1	TRBV10-3	CAMTGGLNTEAFF	TGTGCCATGACAGGGGGCTTGAACACTGAAGCTTTCTTT
TRBJ2-7	.	TRBD2	TRBV4-1	CASSRRTSGNYEQYF	TGCGCCAGCAGCCGACGGACTAGCGGCAACTACGAGCAGTACTTC
TRBJ1-5	.	.	TRBV5-5	CASSLVAGNQPQHF	TGTGCCAGCAGCTTGGTAGCTGGGAATCAGCCCCAGCATTTT
TRBJ2-6	.	.	TRBV15	CATSRGGAESSGANVLTF	TGTGCCACCAGCAGAGGTGGGGCCGAGAGCTCTGGGGCCAACGTCCTGACTTTC
TRBJ1-5	.	.	TRBV19	CASSIGTDQPQHF	TGTGCCAGTAGTATTGGAACAGATCAGCCCCAGCATTTT
TRBJ1-5	.	.	TRBV28	CASSLRQVGQPQHF	TGTGCCAGCAGTCTCCGACAGGTGGGTCAGCCCCAGCATTTT
TRBJ2-5	once	.	TRBV5-1	CASSPGDLQETQYF	TGCGCCAGCAGCCCAGGGGACCTTCAAGAGACCCAGTACTTC
TRBJ1-5	many	.	TRBV10-1	CASSDTLNQPQHF	TGCGCCAGCAGTGATACTTTAAATCAGCCCCAGCATTTT
TRBJ1-6	.	TRBD1	TRBV6-5	CASSYSPGGNSPLHF	TGTGCCAGCAGTTACTCTCCAGGGGGTAATTCACCCCTCCACTTT
TRBJ1-5	.	TRBD1	TRBV15	CATSSFQGGQPQHF	TGTGCCACCAGCAGTTTTCAAGGGGGCCAGCCCCAGCATTTT
TRBJ2-1	few	TRBD2	TRBV5-1	CASSKSGGAVNEQFF	TGCGCCAGCAGCAAAAGCGGGGGGGCAGTGAATGAGCAGTTCTTC
TRBJ1-1	once	.	TRBV30	CAWSIGQGYTEAFF	TGTGCCTGGAGTATCGGTCAGGGGTACACTGAAGCTTTCTTT
TRBJ2-7	.	.	TRBV15	CATSRGRGYEQYF	TGTGCCACCAGCAGAGGTAGGGGCTACGAGCAGTACTTC
TRBJ2-3	.	.	TRBV19	CASRSPGGPNTDTQYF	TGTGCCAGTAGGTCCCCTGGCGGGCCCAACACAGATACGCAGTATTTT
TRBJ1-2	.	TRBD1	TRBV27	CASSPFRDRENGYTF	TGTGCCAGCAGTCCCTTCCGGGACAGGGAGAATGGCTACACCTTC
TRBJ2-7	.	TRBD2	TRBV5-1	CASGRTSGSYEQYF	TGCGCCAGCGGCCGGACTAGCGGTTCCTACGAGCAGTACTTC
TRBJ2-5	.	TRBD1	TRBV10-1	CASSAGGTETQYF	TGCGCCAGCAGTGCAGGGGGCACAGAGACCCAGTACTTC
TRBJ2-2	.	TRBD2	TRBV30	CAWAGAHTGELFF	TGTGCCTGGGCGGGAGCCCACACCGGGGAGCTGTTTTTT
TRBJ1-2	.	.	TRBV2	CASSGEGTDPYGYTF	TGTGCCAGCAGTGGGGAGGGGACGGACCCCTATGGCTACACCTTC
TRBJ1-1	.	.	TRBV7-9	CASLQDMNTEAFF	TGTGCCAGCCTGCAGGACATGAACACTGAAGCTTTCTTT
TRBJ1-3	few	.	TRBV6-5	CASSHGGGPGNTIYF	TGTGCCAGCAGTCACGGGGGGGGTCCTGGAAACACCATATATTTT
TRBJ2-5	.	TRBD2	TRBV6-4	CASRRVAGVGETQYF	TGTGCCAGCAGGAGGGTAGCGGGGGTTGGAGAGACCCAGTACTTC
TRBJ2-5	.	TRBD2	TRBV5-1	CASSALGGRALLGETQYF	TGCGCCAGCAGCGCGCTAGGCGGGAGGGCCCTCCTAGGAGAGACCCAGTACTTC
TRBJ1-1	.	.	TRBV11-1	CASSKRDSLTEAFF	TGTGCCAGCAGCAAGCGGGACTCCCTGACTGAAGCTTTCTTT
TRBJ2-7	.	TRBD2	TRBV6-6	CASSYSTSGYYEQYF	TGTGCCAGCAGTTACTCGACTAGCGGATACTACGAGCAGTACTTC
TRBJ1-2	.	TRBD1	TRBV2	CAITTGGEYGYTF	TGTGCCATAACGACAGGGGGCGAATATGGCTACACCTTC
TRBJ2-7	medium-sized	TRBD2	TRBV5-1	CASSAASGGDEQYF	TGCGCCAGCAGCGCCGCTAGCGGGGGGGACGAGCAGTACTTC
TRBJ1-3	.	TRBD1	TRBV19	CASSLRTGIGNTIYF	TGTGCCAGTAGCCTCCGGACAGGGATCGGAAACACCATATATTTT
TRBJ1-1	.	.	TRBV13	CASRLHSAAFF	TGTGCCAGCAGACTCCATTCCGCAGCTTTCTTT
TRBJ1-2	few	.	TRBV5-4	CASSQSLGVGYGYTF	TGTGCCAGCAGCCAATCGCTCGGGGTTGGCTATGGCTACACCTTC
TRBJ1-5	.	TRBD1	TRBV5-6	CASSLWTGGSGNQPQHF	TGTGCCAGCAGCTTGTGGACAGGGGGCTCCGGAAATCAGCCCCAGCATTTT
TRBJ1-5	.	.	TRBV4-1	CASSLSRTVSNQPQHF	TGCGCCAGCAGCCTTTCGAGGACAGTTAGCAATCAGCCCCAGCATTTT
TRBJ1-6	.	.	TRBV7-6	CASSLESGRGNSPLHF	TGTGCCAGCAGCTTAGAATCTGGGAGAGGAAATTCACCCCTCCACTTT
TRBJ1-2	.	.	TRBV30	CAWTRALGYGYTF	TGTGCCTGGACCAGGGCCCTCGGCTATGGCTACACCTTC
TRBJ1-1	.	.	TRBV10-3	CAISEQGNTEAFF	TGTGCCATCAGTGAACAGGGGAACACTGAAGCTTTCTTT
TRBJ2-7	.	.	TRBV7-3	CASSLTHRARTYEQYF	TGTGCCAGCAGCTTAACGCACAGGGCCCGGACCTACGAGCAGTACTTC
TRBJ2-7	.	TRBD2	TRBV6-6	CASSYSRREHEQYF	TGTGCCAGCAGTTACTCGAGGCGGGAGCACGAGCAGTACTTC
TRBJ2-1	.	TRBD1	TRBV19	CASRDGDSSYNEQFF	TGTGCCAGTAGGGACGGGGACAGCTCCTACAATGAGCAGTTCTTC
TRBJ1-2	.	.	TRBV5-6	CASSLDTGRGGYTF	TGTGCCAGCAGCTTAGACACAGGGAGGGGTGGCTACACCTTC
TRBJ1-5	.	TRBD1	TRBV2	CASRRDRAGQPQHF	TGTGCCAGCAGGAGGGACAGGGCCGGTCAGCCCCAGCATTTT
TRBJ1-2	few	.	TRBV5-5	CASSYDWNDGYTF	TGTGCCAGCAGCTACGACTGGAATGATGGCTACACCTTC
TRBJ2-7	.	TRBD1	TRBV15	CATSNGQGTDEQYF	TGTGCCACCAGCAACGGACAGGGAACAGACGAGCAGTACTTC
TRBJ1-5	few	.	TRBV28	CASSLGGIMGGYNQPQHF	TGTGCCAGCAGTTTAGGCGGGATTATGGGGGGTTACAATCAGCCCCAGCATTTT
TRBJ1-4	.	.	TRBV7-8	CASSLTMTNEKLFF	TGTGCCAGCAGCTTGACAATGACGAATGAAAAACTGTTTTTT
TRBJ2-3	few	TRBD2	TRBV13	CASSLVAGVTDTQYF	TGTGCCAGCAGCTTAGTAGCGGGGGTCACAGATACGCAGTATTTT
TRBJ2-2	.	.	TRBV7-9	CASSTDSSTGELFF	TGTGCCAGCAGCACCGACAGTTCCACCGGGGAGCTGTTTTTT
TRBJ1-2	.	TRBD1	TRBV30	CAHGQGFYGYTF	TGTGCTCACGGACAGGGTTTCTATGGCTACACCTTC
TRBJ2-2	.	.	TRBV19	CASSYNRYGELFF	TGTGCCAGTAGTTATAACCGGTACGGGGAGCTGTTTTTT
TRBJ1-1	once	.	TRBV2	CATKGGIEAFF	TGTGCCACCAAGGGAGGGATTGAAGCTTTCTTT
TRBJ2-6	.	.	TRBV18	CASSRRTGNSGANVLTF	TGTGCCAGCTCACGTAGAACAGGGAACTCTGGGGCCAACGTCCTGACTTTC
TRBJ1-2	once	.	TRBV5-4	CASSLVTVGYTF	TGTGCCAGCAGCTTGGTGACAGTTGGCTACACCTTC